These 11 T cell receptor beta chains were sequenced from one sample in a study of cytomegalovirus exposure and HLA in healthy donors. PCR used 60 Vbeta primers and 13 Jbeta primers. TCRdb's table, derived via immunoSEQ multiplex PCR, lists solely in-frame clones and lacks some. The top ten hold 3.2% of the sample, which has about 140,000 clones, around 82% seen once. Sequences were obtained from PBMCs. The receptor set was obtained from a man younger than 35 in good health and CMV-seropositive.

This clone is a singleton in its sample. The V gene is TRBV6-1, the J gene TRBJ2-1; TRBD1 matches at 9 bases. The CDR3 extends over 14 amino acids. Germline lookup yields CDR1 MNHNS and CDR2 SASEGT. Trimming at V came to 3 bases and at J to 7 bases, leaving 4 bases not matched to a gene. In nucleotides, the CDR3 is TGTGCCAGCAGTGATGGGACAGGGTTGAATGAGCAGTTCTTC. It encodes CASSDGTGLNEQFF.

The table lists this clone with a few counts. The gene calls are TRBV7-9 and TRBJ2-1; 10 bases fit TRBD2. The germline CDR1 and CDR2 sequences are SEHNR and FQNEAQ (reference sequence). The CDR3 consists of 15 residues. J lost 7 bases, V lost 1 base, and 4 bases had no gene match. CDR3 region: CASSLVTSGKNEQFF. As DNA, the CDR3 is TGTGCCAGCAGCTTAGTCACTAGCGGGAAGAATGAGCAGTTCTTC.

This clone was recorded a few times. The CDR3 sequence: CASSIIFVTEPERVNTEAFF. DNA of the CDR3: TGTGCCAGTAGTATAATATTTGTGACAGAACCGGAACGCGTGAACACTGAAGCTTTCTTT. The chain uses TRBV19 and TRBJ1-1, with D perhaps TRBD1 (5 bases). The CDR3 loop spans 20 amino acids. The germline CDR1 and CDR2 sequences are LNHDA and SQIVND (reference sequence). V was cut by 2 bases and J by 0 bases, with 25 bases left in between.

This sequence joins TRBV14 and TRBJ1-2; D might be TRBD1 (6 bases). The V end was cut by 2 bases, the J end by 0 bases, with 7 bases between. Germline-derived CDR1 and CDR2 are SGHDN and FVKESK. This CDR3 is 14 amino acids long. CDR3 sequence: CASSQQGTNYGYTF. DNA of the CDR3: TGTGCCAGCAGCCAACAGGGGACTAACTATGGCTACACCTTC.

The CDR3 DNA reads TGTGCCAGCAGTAAAGACACGTTTCGGAATGAAAAACTGTTTTTT. It specifies CASSKDTFRNEKLFF. V is TRBV7-9 and J is TRBJ1-4; D is ambiguous. CDR1 is SEHNR and CDR2 is FQNEAQ in the germline V gene (reference sequence). This CDR3 spans 15 amino acids. The ends were cut back, 6 bases at V and 5 bases at J, with 16 bases in the middle. Full variable domain (rest looked up from reference TRBV7-9 and TRBJ1-4): DTGVSQNPRHKITKRGQNVTFRCDPISEHNRLYWYRQTLGQGPEFLTYFQNEAQLEKSRLLSDRFSAERPKGSFSTLEIQRTEQGDSAMYLCASSKDTFRNEKLFFGSGTQLSVL.

This clone turned up a few times. The V call is TRBV5-8, the J call TRBJ2-5, with 9 bases lining up with TRBD1. The CDR3 contains 15 residues. The germline gives CDR1 SGHTS, CDR2 YDEGEE. Trimming cost V 4 bases and J 4 bases; bases outside gene matches: 8. Here the CDR3 DNA reads TGTGCCAGCAGCCGGGGACAGGGTATGGGAGAGACCCAGTACTTC. Its translation is CASSRGQGMGETQYF.

This rearrangement joins TRBV28 to TRBJ2-3; 9 nucleotides agree with TRBD1. The CDR3 runs to 16 residues. The ends lost 7 bases at V and 0 bases at J; junction bases unmatched: 8. From germline, CDR1 is MDHEN and CDR2 SYDVKM. CDR3 nucleotides: TGTGCCAGCAACAGGGGGCCTCAGTGGAGCACAGATACGCAGTATTTT. As protein: CASNRGPQWSTDTQYF.

This chain links TRBV28 with TRBJ1-5; 10 bases agree with TRBD1. The germline V gene encodes CDR1 MDHEN and CDR2 SYDVKM. This CDR3 region has 15 residues. V gave up 5 bases and J gave up 2 bases; unmatched junction bases: 3. The CDR3 DNA sequence: TGTGCCAGCAGTGCCGGGACAGGGGGCAATCAGCCCCAGCATTTT. Encoded protein: CASSAGTGGNQPQHF.

The CDR3 region is CASRRSGREGTQYF. In nucleotides, the CDR3 is TGTGCCAGCAGACGTAGCGGGAGGGAGGGGACCCAGTACTTC. The V gene is TRBV6-5, the J gene TRBJ2-5; 11 nucleotides agree with TRBD2. Germline V gene lookup returns CDR1 MNHEY and CDR2 SVGAGI. Trimming removed 6 bases from V and 7 bases from J; junction bases left unmatched: 7. CDR3 length: 14 amino acids.

The chain recombines TRBV4-1 with TRBJ1-2; 8 nucleotides align to TRBD1. The CDR3 has 15 amino acids. Unmatched junction bases numbered 7, after V lost 0 bases and J lost 7 bases. Per germline, CDR1 MGHRA and CDR2 YSYEKL. The CDR3 nucleotides are TGCGCCAGCAGCCAAGAAAGGGGGACAGGACCTGGCTACACCTTC. It encodes CASSQERGTGPGYTF.

The count of this clone is one. The chain is built from TRBV9 and TRBJ2-5; TRBD2 is a possible D gene (6 bases). Per germline, CDR1 SGDLS and CDR2 YYNGEE. The ends were cut back, 4 bases at V and 2 bases at J, with 12 bases in the middle. The CDR3 sequence is 14 residues long. The CDR3 DNA reads TGTGCCAGCAGCCCTCTCGGGGGACAAGAGACCCAGTACTTC. Its translation is CASSPLGGQETQYF.